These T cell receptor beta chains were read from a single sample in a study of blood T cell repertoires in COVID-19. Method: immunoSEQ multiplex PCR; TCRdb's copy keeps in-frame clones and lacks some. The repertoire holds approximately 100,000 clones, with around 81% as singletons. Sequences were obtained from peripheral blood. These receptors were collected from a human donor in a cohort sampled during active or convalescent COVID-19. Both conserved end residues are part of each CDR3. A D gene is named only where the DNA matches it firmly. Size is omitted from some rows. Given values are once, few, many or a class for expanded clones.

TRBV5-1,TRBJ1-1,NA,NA,TGCGCCAGCAGCCCCCGGGTCAGTGAGTTGTCGGAAGCTTTCTTT,CASSPRVSELSEAFF
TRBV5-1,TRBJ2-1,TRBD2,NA,TGCGCCAGCAGCTTGGGTCTAGCGGGTTCCTACAATGAGCAGTTCTTC,CASSLGLAGSYNEQFF
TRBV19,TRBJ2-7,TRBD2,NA,TGTGCCAGTAGTGTGAGTAGCGGGGGCCCCTACGAGCAGTACTTC,CASSVSSGGPYEQYF
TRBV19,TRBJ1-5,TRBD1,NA,TGTGCCAGCAGGACAGGGAACAATCAGCCCCAGCATTTT,CASRTGNNQPQHF
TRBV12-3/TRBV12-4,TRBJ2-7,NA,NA,TGTGCCAGCAGTTTTTTATCGTACGAGCAGTACTTC,CASSFLSYEQYF
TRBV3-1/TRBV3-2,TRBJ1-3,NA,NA,TGTGCCAGCAGCCAACGAGGACAGGGAAACACCATATATTTT,CASSQRGQGNTIYF
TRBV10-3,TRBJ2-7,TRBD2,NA,TGTGCCATCAGTGTGGCTAGCGGGAGCTTTAGGGACGAGCAGTACTTC,CAISVASGSFRDEQYF
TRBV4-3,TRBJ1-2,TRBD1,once,TGCGCCAGCAGCCAAGATGGACGCCGGACAGGGGAATTGGGCTACACCTTC,CASSQDGRRTGELGYTF
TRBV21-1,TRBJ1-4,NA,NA,TGTGCCAGCAGCAAAGGGTCAGGGGGTGAAGAAAAACTGTTTTTT,CASSKGSGGEEKLFF
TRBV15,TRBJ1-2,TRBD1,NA,TGTGCCACCAGCAGCGGGACAGGCTATGGCTACACCTTC,CATSSGTGYGYTF
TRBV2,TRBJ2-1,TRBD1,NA,TGTGCCAGCCCCAGGGACAGTTCCTACAATGAGCAGTTCTTC,CASPRDSSYNEQFF
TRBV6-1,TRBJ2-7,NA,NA,TGTGCCAGCAGTGAACCGGGACACAAGAAGGGCGAGCAGTACTTC,CASSEPGHKKGEQYF
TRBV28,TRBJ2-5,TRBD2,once,TGTGCCGGAAAGCGGGGGGGACAAGAGACCCAGTACTTC,CAGKRGGQETQYF
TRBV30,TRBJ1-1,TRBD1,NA,TGTGCCTGGAAGGGCCTACCAGGACAGGCCAAGAACACTGAAGCTTTCTTT,CAWKGLPGQAKNTEAFF
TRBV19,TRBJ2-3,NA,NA,TGTGCCAGTAGTATACTTGGGGCAGGCTGGGGCACAGATACGCAGTATTTT,CASSILGAGWGTDTQYF
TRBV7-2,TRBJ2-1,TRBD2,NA,TGTGCCAGCAGCGCCGGGACTAGCGGGGGGGCGTCGGGCAATGAGCAGTTCTTC,CASSAGTSGGASGNEQFF
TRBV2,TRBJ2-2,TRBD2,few,TGTGCCAGCAGTGGGACTAGCTTAAGCCAGAACACCGGGGAGCTGTTTTTT,CASSGTSLSQNTGELFF
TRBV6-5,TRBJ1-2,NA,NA,TGTGCCAGCAGTTACCTTTTCGGGGTTGGCTACACCTTC,CASSYLFGVGYTF
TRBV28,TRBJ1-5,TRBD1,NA,TGTGCCAGCAGTTTCCCCTCGGACAGGGAACAGCCCCAGCATTTT,CASSFPSDREQPQHF
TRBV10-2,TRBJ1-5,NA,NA,TGCGCCAGCAGTGAGTCAGGGGCTGTGGAAGCTCATTTCAATCAGCCCCAGCATTTT,CASSESGAVEAHFNQPQHF
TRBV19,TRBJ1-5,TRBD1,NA,TGTGCCAGTAGTCTAAGGGGAACAGGGGGCGGGAATCAGCCCCAGCATTTT,CASSLRGTGGGNQPQHF
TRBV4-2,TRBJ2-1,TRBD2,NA,TGTGCCAGCAGCCAGGACGGGACTAGCGGGAGGAATGAGCAGTTCTTC,CASSQDGTSGRNEQFF
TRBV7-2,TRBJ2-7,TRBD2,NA,TGTGCCAGCAGCTTATGGTTTCTAGCGGGGATCATCTCCTACGAGCAGTACTTC,CASSLWFLAGIISYEQYF
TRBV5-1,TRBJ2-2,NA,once,TGCGCCAGCAGCTATTCGGGGGTTAACACCGGGGAGCTGTTTTTT,CASSYSGVNTGELFF
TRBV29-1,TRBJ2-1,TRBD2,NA,TGCAGCGTTGTTGTCCGGGAGGGCCATTTAAATGAGCAGTTCTTC,CSVVVREGHLNEQFF
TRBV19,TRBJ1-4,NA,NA,TGTGCCAGTAGTATAACCGGGGTACTCGAAAAACTGTTTTTT,CASSITGVLEKLFF
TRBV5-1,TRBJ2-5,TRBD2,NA,TGCGCCAGCAGCTTGAAACTAGCGGGAGAGGGAGAGACCCAGTACTTC,CASSLKLAGEGETQYF
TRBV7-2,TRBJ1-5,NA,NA,TGTGCCAGCAGCTTAGGGTTTAGGAGTAGCAATCAGCCCCAGCATTTT,CASSLGFRSSNQPQHF
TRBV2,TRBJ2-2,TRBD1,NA,TGTGCCAGCAGGGACAGGGCTGGGGTCCCCGGGGAGCTGTTTTTT,CASRDRAGVPGELFF
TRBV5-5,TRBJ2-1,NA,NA,TGTGCCAGCAGCTTGGGCGGCTACAATGAGCAGTTCTTC,CASSLGGYNEQFF
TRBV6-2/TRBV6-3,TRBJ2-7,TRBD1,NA,TGTGCCAGCAGTTACGGGACAGTATACGAGCAGTACTTC,CASSYGTVYEQYF
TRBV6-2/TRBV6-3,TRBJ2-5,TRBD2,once,TGTGCCAGCAGTTACTCGACAGCGGGGGAGACCCAGTACTTC,CASSYSTAGETQYF
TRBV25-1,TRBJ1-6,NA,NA,TGTGCCAGCACCGGTCCTCACCTCCACTTT,CASTGPHLHF
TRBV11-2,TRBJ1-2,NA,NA,TGTGCCAGCAGCCGTATAGGGGATGGCTACACCTTC,CASSRIGDGYTF
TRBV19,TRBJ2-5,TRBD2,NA,TGTGCCAGTAGTCAACCGGGGGGACTCCAGGAGACCCAGTACTTC,CASSQPGGLQETQYF
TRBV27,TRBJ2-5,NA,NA,TGTGCCAGCAGTTTAGCGGGGACCGGAGAGACCCAGTACTTC,CASSLAGTGETQYF
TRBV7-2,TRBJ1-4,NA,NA,TGTGCCAGCAGCCCTATCTCGACGATCAGGGGTGAAAAACTGTTTTTT,CASSPISTIRGEKLFF